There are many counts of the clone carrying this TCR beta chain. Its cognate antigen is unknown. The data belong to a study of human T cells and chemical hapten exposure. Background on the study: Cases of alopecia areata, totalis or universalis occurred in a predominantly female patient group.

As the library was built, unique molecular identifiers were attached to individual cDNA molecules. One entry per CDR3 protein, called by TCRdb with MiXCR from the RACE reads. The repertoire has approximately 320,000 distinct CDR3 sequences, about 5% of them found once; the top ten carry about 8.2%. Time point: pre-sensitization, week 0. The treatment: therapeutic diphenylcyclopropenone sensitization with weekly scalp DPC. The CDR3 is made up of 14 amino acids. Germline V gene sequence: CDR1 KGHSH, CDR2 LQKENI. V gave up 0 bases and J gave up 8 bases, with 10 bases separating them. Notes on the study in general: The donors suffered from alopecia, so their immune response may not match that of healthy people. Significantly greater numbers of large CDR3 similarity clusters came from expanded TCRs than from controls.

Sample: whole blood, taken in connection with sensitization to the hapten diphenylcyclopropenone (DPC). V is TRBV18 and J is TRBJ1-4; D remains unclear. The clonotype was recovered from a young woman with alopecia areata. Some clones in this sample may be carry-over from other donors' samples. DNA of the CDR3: TGTGCCAGCTCACCACCAGAAACGTACGAAAAACTGTTTTTT. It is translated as CASSPPETYEKLFF.